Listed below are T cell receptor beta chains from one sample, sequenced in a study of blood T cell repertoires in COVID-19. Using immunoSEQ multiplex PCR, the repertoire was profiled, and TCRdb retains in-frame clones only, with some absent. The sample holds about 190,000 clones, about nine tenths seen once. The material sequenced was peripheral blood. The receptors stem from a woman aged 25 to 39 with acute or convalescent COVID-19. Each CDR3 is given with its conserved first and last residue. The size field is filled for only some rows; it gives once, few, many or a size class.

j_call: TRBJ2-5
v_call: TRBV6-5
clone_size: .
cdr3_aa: CASKYRLLETQYF

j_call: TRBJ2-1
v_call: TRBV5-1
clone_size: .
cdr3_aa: CASSPGGNNEQFF

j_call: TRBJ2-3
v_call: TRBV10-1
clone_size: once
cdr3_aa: CASSTPLAGGGMGTQYF

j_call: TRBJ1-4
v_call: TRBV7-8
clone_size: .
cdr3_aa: CASSLAPHRDEKLFF

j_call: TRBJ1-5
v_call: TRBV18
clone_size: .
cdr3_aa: CASSPLANQPQHF

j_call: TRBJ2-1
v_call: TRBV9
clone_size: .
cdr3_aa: CASSTLAGSYNEQFF

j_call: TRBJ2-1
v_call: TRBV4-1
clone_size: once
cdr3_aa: CASSQVSGLGTLYEQFF

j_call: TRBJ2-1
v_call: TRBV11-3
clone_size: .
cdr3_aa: CASSSNSVNEQFF

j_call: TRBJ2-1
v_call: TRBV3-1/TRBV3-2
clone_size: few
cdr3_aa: CASSQRIAIGGTYNEQFF

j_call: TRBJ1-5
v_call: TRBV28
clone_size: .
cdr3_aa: CASRPRDSSNQPQHF

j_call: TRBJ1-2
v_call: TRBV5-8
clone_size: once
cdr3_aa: CASSWDSKDGYTF

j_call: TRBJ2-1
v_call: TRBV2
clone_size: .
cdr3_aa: CASYPGGDEQFF

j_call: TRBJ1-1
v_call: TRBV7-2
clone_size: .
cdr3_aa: CASSSWDRINTEAFF

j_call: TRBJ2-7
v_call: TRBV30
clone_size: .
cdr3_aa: CAWQLSSAYEQYF

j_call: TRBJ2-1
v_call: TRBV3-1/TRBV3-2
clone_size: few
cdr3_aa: CASSSSEGLGSYNEQFF

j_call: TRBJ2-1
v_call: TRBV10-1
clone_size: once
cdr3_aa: CASSESSLNEQFF

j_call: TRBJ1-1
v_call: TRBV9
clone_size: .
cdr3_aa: CASTQGLNTEAFF

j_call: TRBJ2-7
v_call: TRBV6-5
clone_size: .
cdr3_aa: CATSRTGVNEQYF